These T cell receptor beta chains were read from a single sample in a study of long-term antiretroviral therapy in people with HIV. The protocol was immunoSEQ multiplex PCR, while the TCRdb copy is restricted to in-frame clones and leaves out a portion. The profile shows nearly 20,000 clones, 75% to 85% of them singletons. The sequences come from unsorted PBMCs, collected 0.2 years after starting antiretroviral therapy. These TCRs come from a woman aged 40 to 50 with HIV. Both conserved end residues are part of each CDR3. The D gene is left open where the match is weak. Clone size is not always given. Where it is, it says once, few, many or a class for expanded clones.

CDR3 protein,CDR3 DNA,J gene,V gene,D gene,clone size
CASSLGQYSNQPQHF,TGTGCCAGCAGCCTTGGGCAGTATAGCAATCAGCCCCAGCATTTT,TRBJ1-5,TRBV7-6,.,.
CASSLVSSTGANVLTF,TGTGCCAGCAGCTTAGTATCGAGTACTGGGGCCAACGTCCTGACTTTC,TRBJ2-6,TRBV7-9,.,.
CASSETSGSKVTQYF,TGCGCCAGCAGTGAGACTAGCGGGAGTAAGGTTACGCAGTATTTT,TRBJ2-3,TRBV10-2,TRBD2,.
CASSDSSGGYAADTQYF,TGTGCCAGCAGCGATTCTAGCGGGGGATATGCGGCAGATACGCAGTATTTT,TRBJ2-3,TRBV9,TRBD2,.
CASSLTAQVRNYGYTF,TGTGCCAGCAGTCTAACCGCACAGGTCCGTAACTATGGCTACACCTTC,TRBJ1-2,TRBV28,.,.
CASSIGAGAGYSSNQPQHF,TGTGCCAGTAGTATAGGTGCAGGGGCGGGATATTCGAGCAATCAGCCCCAGCATTTT,TRBJ1-5,TRBV19,.,.
CASSSAGSHYEQYF,TGTGCCAGCAGCTCCGCGGGGTCCCACTACGAGCAGTACTTC,TRBJ2-7,TRBV7-9,.,.
CASTLGADGYTF,TGTGCCAGCACCCTGGGGGCAGATGGCTACACCTTC,TRBJ1-2,TRBV7-9,.,.
CASSYRSPREQYF,TGTGCCAGCAGTTACCGGTCGCCGCGCGAGCAGTACTTC,TRBJ2-7,TRBV6-5,.,few
CASSSGHNYGYTF,TGTGCCAGCAGCTCCGGACACAACTATGGCTACACCTTC,TRBJ1-2,TRBV13,.,.
CASQTSGNWGEQFF,TGTGCCTCCCAAACTAGCGGGAATTGGGGTGAGCAGTTCTTC,TRBJ2-1,TRBV30,TRBD2,.
CASSVSGGVYNEQFF,TGTGCCAGCAGCGTTAGCGGGGGGGTATACAATGAGCAGTTCTTC,TRBJ2-1,TRBV7-2,TRBD2,.
CASGLEYHTQYF,TGTGCTAGTGGTTTGGAGTACCATACGCAGTATTTT,TRBJ2-3,TRBV12-5,.,once
CASSIVTGNTEAFF,TGTGCCAGTAGTATAGTGACAGGGAACACTGAAGCTTTCTTT,TRBJ1-1,TRBV19,.,.
CASSYTGTGNTEAFF,TGCGCCAGCAGCTATACCGGGACAGGGAACACTGAAGCTTTCTTT,TRBJ1-1,TRBV5-1,TRBD1,few
CASYPDPNNEQFF,TGCGCCAGCTATCCCGACCCGAACAATGAGCAGTTCTTC,TRBJ2-1,TRBV5-1,.,.
CATQYRSTGELFF,TGTGCCACACAATACAGGAGCACCGGGGAGCTGTTTTTT,TRBJ2-2,TRBV6-6,.,.
CASSLGASALYEQYF,TGTGCCAGCAGCTTAGGCGCTAGCGCGTTATACGAGCAGTACTTC,TRBJ2-7,TRBV7-8,.,few
CASSLAGNIQYF,TGTGCCAGCAGCTTAGCGGGGAACATTCAGTACTTC,TRBJ2-4,TRBV11-2,.,.
CASGLGTRRGYTF,TGTGCTAGTGGTTTGGGGACCCGGAGAGGCTACACCTTC,TRBJ1-2,TRBV12-5,.,.
CASSQVDRGYGYTF,TGCGCCAGCAGCCAGGTGGACAGGGGGTATGGCTACACCTTC,TRBJ1-2,TRBV4-3,TRBD1,.
CASRPTVWGEKLFF,TGTGCCAGCAGGCCGACAGTCTGGGGAGAAAAACTGTTTTTT,TRBJ1-4,TRBV6-5,.,few
CASSVETAGMGEQYF,TGTGCCAGCAGCGTAGAAACAGCGGGGATGGGCGAGCAGTACTTC,TRBJ2-7,TRBV9,TRBD2,.
CASSRSGQGGYEQYF,TGTGCCAGCAGCAGATCCGGACAGGGGGGATACGAGCAGTACTTC,TRBJ2-7,TRBV7-2,TRBD1,few
CASSGTGTGFYEQYF,TGTGCCAGCAGCGGGACAGGGACGGGTTTCTACGAGCAGTACTTC,TRBJ2-7,TRBV5-6,TRBD1,.
CASSLQGQSYEQYF,TGCGCCAGCAGCTTACAGGGCCAATCCTACGAGCAGTACTTC,TRBJ2-7,TRBV5-1,.,.
CASSSLYEQYF,TGTGCCAGCAGCTCCCTCTACGAGCAGTACTTC,TRBJ2-7,TRBV7-2,.,once
CASSPGSPHPYEQYF,TGTGCCAGTAGTCCAGGGAGTCCTCACCCCTACGAGCAGTACTTC,TRBJ2-7,TRBV19,.,.
CAWLGRGNSSTPSGGARSYEQYF,TGTGCCTGGTTAGGAAGAGGGAACAGCTCCACCCCGTCCGGGGGGGCCCGTTCCTACGAGCAGTACTTC,TRBJ2-7,TRBV30,TRBD2,.
CASSLTGMGTDTQYF,TGTGCCAGCAGCCTGACAGGGATGGGCACAGATACGCAGTATTTT,TRBJ2-3,TRBV7-2,TRBD1,few
CASSLVRNQPQHF,TGTGCCAGCAGCTTGGTGCGCAATCAGCCCCAGCATTTT,TRBJ1-5,TRBV5-8,.,.
CSVRGNEQFF,TGCAGCGTCCGGGGGAATGAGCAGTTCTTC,TRBJ2-1,TRBV29-1,.,.
CASSQDRVPGNTDTQYF,TGCGCCAGCAGCCAAGATAGGGTTCCAGGGAACACAGATACGCAGTATTTT,TRBJ2-3,TRBV4-1,.,few
CASSLTGNTEAFF,TGTGCCAGCAGCTTGACAGGTAACACTGAAGCTTTCTTT,TRBJ1-1,TRBV7-9,.,.
CASSRKQGDGYTF,TGTGCCAGCAGTCGGAAACAGGGGGATGGCTACACCTTC,TRBJ1-2,TRBV5-8,TRBD1,.
CASSLLASVNTEAFF,TGTGCCAGCAGCTTATTGGCCAGCGTGAACACTGAAGCTTTCTTT,TRBJ1-1,TRBV11-2,.,.
CASSGDGRNYGYTF,TGTGCCAGCAGTGGGGACGGAAGGAACTATGGCTACACCTTC,TRBJ1-2,TRBV2,.,.
CASGSPWGQSYEQYF,TGTGCTAGTGGTTCCCCCTGGGGACAGTCCTACGAGCAGTACTTC,TRBJ2-7,TRBV12-5,TRBD1,.
CASRPTGADYGYTF,TGTGCCAGCAGACCCACAGGGGCTGACTATGGCTACACCTTC,TRBJ1-2,TRBV7-9,TRBD1,.
CASGGMGNQPQHF,TGTGCCAGTGGGGGAATGGGCAATCAGCCCCAGCATTTT,TRBJ1-5,TRBV27,.,.
CASSGQRGQYNSPLHF,TGTGCCAGCAGCGGCCAACGGGGACAGTATAATTCACCCCTCCACTTT,TRBJ1-6,TRBV11-2,TRBD1,few